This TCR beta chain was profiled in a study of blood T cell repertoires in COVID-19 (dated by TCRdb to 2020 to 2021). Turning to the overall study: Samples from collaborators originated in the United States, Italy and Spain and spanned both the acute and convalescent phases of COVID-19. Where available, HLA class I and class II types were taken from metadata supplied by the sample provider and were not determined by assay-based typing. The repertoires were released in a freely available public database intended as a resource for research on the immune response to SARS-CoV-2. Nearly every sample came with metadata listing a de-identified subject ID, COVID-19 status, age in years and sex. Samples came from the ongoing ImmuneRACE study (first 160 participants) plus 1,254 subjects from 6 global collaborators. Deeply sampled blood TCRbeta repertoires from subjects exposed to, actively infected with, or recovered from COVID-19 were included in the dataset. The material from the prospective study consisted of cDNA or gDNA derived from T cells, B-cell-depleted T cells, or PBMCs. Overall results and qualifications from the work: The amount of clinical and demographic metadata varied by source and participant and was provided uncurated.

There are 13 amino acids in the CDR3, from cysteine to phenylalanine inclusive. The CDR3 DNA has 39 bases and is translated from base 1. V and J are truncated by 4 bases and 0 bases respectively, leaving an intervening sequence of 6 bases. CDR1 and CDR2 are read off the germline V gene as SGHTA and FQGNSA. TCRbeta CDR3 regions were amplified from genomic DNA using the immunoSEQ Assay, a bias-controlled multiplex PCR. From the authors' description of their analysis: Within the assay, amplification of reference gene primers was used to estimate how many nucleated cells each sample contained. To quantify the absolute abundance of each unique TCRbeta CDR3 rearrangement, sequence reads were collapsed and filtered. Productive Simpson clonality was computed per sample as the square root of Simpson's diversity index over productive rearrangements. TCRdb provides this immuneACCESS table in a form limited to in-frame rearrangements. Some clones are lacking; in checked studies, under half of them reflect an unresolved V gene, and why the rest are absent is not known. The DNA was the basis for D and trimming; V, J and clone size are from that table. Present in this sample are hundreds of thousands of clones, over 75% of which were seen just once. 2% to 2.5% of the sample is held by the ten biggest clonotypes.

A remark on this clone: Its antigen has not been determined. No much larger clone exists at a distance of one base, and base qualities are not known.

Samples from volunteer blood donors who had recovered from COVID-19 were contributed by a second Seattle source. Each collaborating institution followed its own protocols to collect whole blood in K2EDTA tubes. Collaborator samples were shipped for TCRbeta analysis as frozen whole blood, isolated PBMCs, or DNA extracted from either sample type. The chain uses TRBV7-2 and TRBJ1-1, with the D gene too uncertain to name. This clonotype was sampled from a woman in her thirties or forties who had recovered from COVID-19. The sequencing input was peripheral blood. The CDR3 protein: CASSSRMNTEAFF. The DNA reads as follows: TGTGCCAGCAGCTCCAGGATGAACACTGAAGCTTTCTTT.